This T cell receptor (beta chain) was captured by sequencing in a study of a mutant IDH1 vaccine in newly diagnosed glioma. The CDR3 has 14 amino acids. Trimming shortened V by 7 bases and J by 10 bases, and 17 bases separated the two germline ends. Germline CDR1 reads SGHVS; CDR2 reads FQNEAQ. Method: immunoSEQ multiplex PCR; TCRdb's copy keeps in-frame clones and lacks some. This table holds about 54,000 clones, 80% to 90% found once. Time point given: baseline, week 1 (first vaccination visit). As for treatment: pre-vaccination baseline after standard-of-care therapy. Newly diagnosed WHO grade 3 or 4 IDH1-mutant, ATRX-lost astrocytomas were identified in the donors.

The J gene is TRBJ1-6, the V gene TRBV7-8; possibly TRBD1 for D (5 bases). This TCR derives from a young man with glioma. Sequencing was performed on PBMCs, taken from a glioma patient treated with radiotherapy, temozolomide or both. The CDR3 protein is CASTTSRERSPLHF. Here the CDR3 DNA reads TGTGCCAGCACCACCAGCAGGGAGAGATCACCCCTCCACTTT.